A single sample gave rise to the 23 T cell receptor beta chains below, sequenced in a study of graft-versus-host responses after intestinal transplantation. Lamina propria and intraepithelial lymphocytes were released by processing graft tissue. Assay: immunoSEQ multiplex PCR; the TCRdb copy retains only in-frame clones and omits some. There are some 8,200 clones in the sample; around 72% occur only once, and 12% lies in the top ten. Sequencing was performed on ileum tissue, taken roughly 230 days after intestinal transplant. The receptors stem from a human patient who received an intestinal transplant, so some T cells may come from the graft donor.

J is TRBJ2-7 and V is TRBV10-3, with 11 bases lining up with TRBD2. This CDR3 is 14 amino acids long. CDR1 and CDR2 from the germline V gene are ENHRY and SYGVKD. V lost 4 bases and J lost 3; bases outside the gene matches: 2. The CDR3 sequence is CAISAGLADYEQYF. The CDR3 DNA reads TGTGCCATCAGTGCGGGACTAGCGGACTACGAGCAGTACTTC.

The chain employs TRBV5-4 and TRBJ2-5; no clear D gene. The germline V gene has CDR1 SGHNT and CDR2 YYREEE (reference sequence). Trimming left V 4 bases short and J 3 bases short, with 16 bases between. The length of the CDR3 is 15 residues. CDR3 nucleotide sequence: TGTGCCAGCAGCCCGGGTCCCGAGGTCGAAGAGACCCAGTACTTC. Encoded protein: CASSPGPEVEETQYF.

J is TRBJ2-7 and V is TRBV18; perhaps TRBD1 as D (6 bases). The CDR3 has 13 amino acids. V lost 3 bases and J lost 3, with 9 bases in between. Germline-derived CDR1 and CDR2 are KGHSH and LQKENI. CDR3 nucleotides: TGTGCCAGCTCACCCCTACAGGGCTACGAGCAGTACTTC. This gives the protein CASSPLQGYEQYF.

The chain joins TRBV5-1 to TRBJ1-2; D ambiguous. This CDR3 region has 13 residues. The V gene lost 0 bases and the J gene lost 4 bases, with 7 bases spanning the gap. CDR1 and CDR2 from the germline V gene are SGHRS and YFSETQ. This CDR3 reads CASSLVEGYGYTF. DNA of the CDR3: TGCGCCAGCAGCTTGGTTGAGGGCTATGGCTACACCTTC.

This clone was seen only once. The chain couples TRBV6-1 to TRBJ2-7; 11 positions agree with TRBD2. Germline V gene data show CDR1 as MNHNS and CDR2 as SASEGT. V was clipped by 5 bases and J by 3 bases; unmatched bases: 3. The CDR3 covers 14 residues. The CDR3 coding sequence is TGTGCCAGCAGTAATAGCGGGAGGGACTACGAGCAGTACTTC. It encodes CASSNSGRDYEQYF.

CDR3 DNA: TGCGCCAGCAGCCGGTCGACAACTAGCGGACCCCGCAATGAGCAGTTCTTC. Encoded protein: CASSRSTTSGPRNEQFF. The V call is TRBV4-1, the J call TRBJ2-1; 8 positions agree with TRBD2. The V gene end was trimmed by 4 bases and the J gene end by 6 bases; junction bases not matched to a gene: 14. There are 17 residues in the CDR3. CDR1 is MGHRA, CDR2 YSYEKL, per germline.

J is TRBJ2-5 and V is TRBV11-2, with 8 bases matching TRBD2. The V gene end was trimmed by 2 bases and the J gene end by 4 bases; junction bases not matched to a gene: 6. This CDR3 comprises 15 residues. Germline V gene lookup returns CDR1 SGHAT and CDR2 FQNNGV. CDR3 bases: TGTGCCAGCAGCTTACAGGGGAGCGGGGGAGAGACCCAGTACTTC. Amino acids: CASSLQGSGGETQYF.

The CDR3 bases are TGTGCCAGCAGCTTGGGGACAGCTAACTATGGCTACACCTTC. Translated: CASSLGTANYGYTF. V usage is TRBV7-9 and J usage is TRBJ1-2, with 7 nucleotides matching TRBD1. CDR3 size: 14 residues. V shed 3 bases, J shed 0 bases, and the junction held 1 base outside the gene matches. Germline CDR1 is SEHNR and CDR2 is FQNEAQ (reference sequence).

A few counts support this clone. The gene calls are TRBV4-3 and TRBJ2-7, with D uncertain. V lost 0 bases, J lost 4 bases, and 7 bases lay in between. CDR3 size: 13 residues. Germline V gene sequence: CDR1 LGHNA, CDR2 YSLEER. The CDR3 bases are TGCGCCAGCAGCCAAGAAGTGGCTTACGAGCAGTACTTC. It encodes CASSQEVAYEQYF.

This clone showed up just a few times. The rearrangement joins TRBV5-4 to TRBJ1-2; D is uncertain. The CDR3 runs 14 residues. The ends were cut back, 1 base at V and 6 bases at J, with 13 bases in the middle. Germline V gene sequence: CDR1 SGHNT, CDR2 YYREEE (reference sequence). CDR3 nucleotides: TGTGCCAGCAGCTTGCGTGGCAGGCCCGATGGCTACACCTTC. Translation gives CASSLRGRPDGYTF.

The chain recombines TRBV10-1 with TRBJ2-1, with 7 positions matching TRBD1. Germline V lookup: CDR1 WNHNN, CDR2 SYGVQD (reference sequence). CDR3 length: 15 residues. V dropped 5 bases and J dropped 1; count of bases not matched to a gene: 5. The CDR3 spells CASSPIRGSYNEQFF. CDR3 nucleotide sequence: TGCGCCAGCAGTCCTATCAGGGGGTCCTACAATGAGCAGTTCTTC.

The V gene is TRBV7-9, the J gene TRBJ2-3; 8 bases align to TRBD2. The CDR3 extends over 15 amino acids. The V gene end was trimmed by 3 bases and the J gene end by 4 bases; junction bases not matched to a gene: 6. Germline V gene lookup returns CDR1 SEHNR and CDR2 FQNEAQ (reference sequence). CDR3: CASSFSGGPPDTQYF. The CDR3 DNA is TGTGCCAGCAGCTTTTCGGGGGGGCCCCCAGATACGCAGTATTTT. The full variable domain, in which reference TRBV7-9 and TRBJ2-3 provide the parts outside the CDR3, is DTGVSQNPRHKITKRGQNVTFRCDPISEHNRLYWYRQTLGQGPEFLTYFQNEAQLEKSRLLSDRFSAERPKGSFSTLEIQRTEQGDSAMYLCASSFSGGPPDTQYFGPGTRLTVL.

This clone was counted between two and nine times. The chain recombines TRBV5-1 with TRBJ2-7; TRBD1 matches 10 bases. CDR3 length: 16 residues. Germline V gene data show CDR1 as SGHRS and CDR2 as YFSETQ. With V trimmed by 4 bases and J by 3 bases, 10 bases remained unmatched. CDR3 nucleotide sequence: TGCGCCAGCAGCCCGGCGACAGGGGGCGCGTTCTACGAGCAGTACTTC. As protein: CASSPATGGAFYEQYF.

This chain connects TRBV4-3 to TRBJ2-3; possibly TRBD2 for D (7 bases). Trimming shortened V by 1 base and J by 3 bases, and 11 bases separated the two germline ends. CDR1 and CDR2 (germline): LGHNA, YSLEER. This CDR3 is built from 15 residues. CDR3 DNA: TGCGCCAGCAGCCAAGGGGGGGGGCTTACAGATACGCAGTATTTT. It is translated as CASSQGGGLTDTQYF.

This rearrangement joins TRBV4-1 to TRBJ2-7; 8 bases agree with TRBD1. The V gene's germline CDR1 is MGHRA and CDR2 YSYEKL. V dropped 4 bases and J dropped 6; count of bases not matched to a gene: 2. This CDR3 is 12 amino acids long. The CDR3 sequence is CASSLTGVEQYF. The CDR3, as DNA: TGCGCCAGCAGCCTGACAGGGGTCGAGCAGTACTTC.

On this clone itself: The sample contains more than one DNA sequence encoding this CDR3. The genes are TRBV15 and TRBJ2-3, with 12 nucleotides matching TRBD2. The CDR3 totals 18 residues. The V gene end was trimmed by 3 bases and the J gene end by 2 bases; junction bases not matched to a gene: 9. Germline V gives CDR1 LNHNV, CDR2 YYDKDF (reference sequence). The CDR3 spells CATSREKGLAGNTDTQYF. The DNA for the CDR3 is TGTGCCACCAGCAGGGAAAAAGGACTAGCGGGAAACACAGATACGCAGTATTTT.

This rearrangement joins TRBV6-5 to TRBJ2-6; D not resolved. The length of the CDR3 is 15 residues. Germline CDR1 reads MNHEY; CDR2 reads SVGAGI. Trimming shortened V by 3 bases and J by 0 bases, and 6 bases separated the two germline ends. The CDR3 loop is CASSYLASGANVLTF. CDR3 nucleotide sequence: TGTGCCAGCAGTTATTTAGCCTCTGGGGCCAACGTCCTGACTTTC.

The gene calls are TRBV12-1 and TRBJ2-6; the table gives TRBD1 as D, unverified against the DNA. TRBV12-1 is termed a pseudogene. The CDR3 covers 22 residues. CDR3 in amino acids: CASSFWTGWQLASGTGANVLTF. For the CDR3, the DNA is TGTGCCAGCAGCTTTTGGACAGGGTGGCAACTAGCGAGCGGGACTGGGGCCAACGTCCTGACTTTC.

This clone showed up just once. The chain uses TRBV5-1 and TRBJ2-1, with 7 bases fitting TRBD2. This CDR3 has 15 residues. Per the germline V gene, CDR1 is SGHRS and CDR2 is YFSETQ. Unmatched junction bases numbered 4, after V lost 4 bases and J lost 0 bases. CDR3 sequence: CASSRASGSYNEQFF. As DNA, the CDR3 is TGCGCCAGCAGCCGAGCTAGCGGCTCCTACAATGAGCAGTTCTTC.

The chain links TRBV7-2 to TRBJ2-7; the D gene is possibly TRBD1 (5 bases). The CDR3 spans 15 residues. The V gene lost 7 bases and the J gene lost 5 bases, with 21 bases spanning the gap. Looked up from germline, CDR1 is SGHTA and CDR2 is FQGNSA. In nucleotides, the CDR3 is TGTGCCAGCACCCCAGTTCCCTTTTGGGGCGACGAGCAGTACTTC. Its translation is CASTPVPFWGDEQYF.

V is TRBV2 and J is TRBJ2-3; 8 bases are shared with TRBD2. The CDR3 length is 14 residues. The trim removed 8 bases at V and 2 bases at J, leaving 6 bases unmatched. CDR1 SNHLY and CDR2 FYNNEI come from the germline V gene. The CDR3 sequence is CASGTSGPTDTQYF. The CDR3 bases are TGTGCCAGCGGAACTAGCGGTCCCACAGATACGCAGTATTTT.

CDR3 bases: TGCGCCAGCAGCCCCTCGGCGCGGGGGGGCGCCAATGAGCAGTTCTTC. It yields the protein CASSPSARGGANEQFF. V gene TRBV5-1 combines with J gene TRBJ2-1, with 9 bases that match TRBD2. J was trimmed by 6 bases and V by 4 bases; bases with no gene match: 11. Germline assignment: CDR1 SGHRS and CDR2 YFSETQ. The CDR3 spans 16 residues.

This clone was picked up one time. This chain connects TRBV5-6 to TRBJ2-3; D may be TRBD2 (5 bases). The germline CDR1 and CDR2 sequences are SGHDT and YYEEEE. The CDR3 sequence is 13 residues long. Trimming cost V 2 bases and J 3 bases, with 7 bases left between them. Here the CDR3 DNA reads TGTGCCAGCAGCTTCCGGGGAACAGATACGCAGTATTTT. Encoded protein: CASSFRGTDTQYF. The whole variable domain, filled in from reference TRBV5-6 and TRBJ2-3, reads DAGVTQSPTHLIKTRGQQVTLRCSPKSGHDTVSWYQQALGQGPQFIFQYYEEEERQRGNFPDRFSGHQFPNYSSELNVNALLLGDSALYLCASSFRGTDTQYFGPGTRLTVL.